This T cell receptor (beta chain) stems from a study of cytomegalovirus exposure and HLA in healthy donors. Study-wide findings and caveats: Several top significant clusters appeared, in a later analysis, to be linked to common viral pathogens. The classifier was said to identify cytomegalovirus status with high specificity and sensitivity.

This clone was detected a few times. Its antigen remains unknown. With 4 bases removed from V and 7 bases from J, the gap between germline ends came to 17 bases. Per the germline V gene, CDR1 is SNHLY and CDR2 is FYNNEI. This CDR3 is built from 14 residues. Primers: 60 Vbeta forward and 13 Jbeta reverse. Authors' methods: Among the unique TCR beta chains that a later analysis counted, about 81 million in all, 10 million to 14 million were shared. TCRdb's copy holds only in-frame clones and misses some; the assay was immunoSEQ multiplex PCR. V, J and clone size are those of that table, while D and trimming were read from the DNA. The data contain around 150,000 clones, roughly 85% of them seen just once; the ten biggest clones take up about 0.91%.

This chain links TRBV2 with TRBJ2-7; D perhaps matches TRBD1 (6 bases). The origin of this receptor is a woman in her forties or fifties in good health and CMV-seropositive. Sequencing was done on a sample of PBMCs. The CDR3 loop reads CASSGRLPGEEQYF. The CDR3 DNA reads as TGTGCCAGCAGTGGAAGGCTACCAGGGGAAGAGCAGTACTTC.